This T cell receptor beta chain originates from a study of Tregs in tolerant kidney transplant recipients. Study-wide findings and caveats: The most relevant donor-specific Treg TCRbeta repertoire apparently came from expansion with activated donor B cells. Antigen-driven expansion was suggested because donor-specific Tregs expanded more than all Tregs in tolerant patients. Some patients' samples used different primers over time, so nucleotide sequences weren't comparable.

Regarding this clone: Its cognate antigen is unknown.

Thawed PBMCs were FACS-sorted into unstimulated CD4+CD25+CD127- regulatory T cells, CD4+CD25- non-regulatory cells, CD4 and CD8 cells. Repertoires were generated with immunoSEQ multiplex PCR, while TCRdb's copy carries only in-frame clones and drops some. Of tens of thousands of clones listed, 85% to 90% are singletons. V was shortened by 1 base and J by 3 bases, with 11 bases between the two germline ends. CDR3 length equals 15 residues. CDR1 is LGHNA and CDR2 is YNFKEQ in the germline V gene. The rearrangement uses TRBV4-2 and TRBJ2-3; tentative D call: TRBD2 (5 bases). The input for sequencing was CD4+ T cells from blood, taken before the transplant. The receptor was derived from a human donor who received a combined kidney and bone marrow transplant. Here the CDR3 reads CASSQVIPGTDTQYF. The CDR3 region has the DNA TGTGCCAGCAGCCAAGTAATCCCGGGGACAGATACGCAGTATTTT.